This T cell receptor (beta chain) was obtained from a study of CD8 T cells in ankylosing spondylitis. Study-wide findings and caveats: Reported data indicate significant enrichment of disease-linked clones within matched ankylosing spondylitis synovial fluid. Disease-associated clones were CD8+ and fairly uncommon in peripheral blood. Earlier reports found some motif variants in synovial fluid and blood in reactive arthritis.

With regard to this clonotype: No antigen is known for it.

Quantitative 5'-RACE was performed with molecular barcodes, and it yielded the TCR beta libraries. TCRdb reanalysed the 5' RACE reads using MiXCR and keeps one entry per CDR3 protein. Of some 270,000 distinct CDR3 sequences listed, over 15% are singletons. CDR1 is MGHRA and CDR2 is YSYEKL in the germline V gene. The V end was cut by 4 bases, the J end by 4 bases, with 13 bases between. CDR3 length equals 14 residues. This chain joins TRBV4-1 and TRBJ2-5; D might be TRBD2 (6 bases). Sequencing was carried out using blood, either unsorted or a sorted T cell fraction (not recorded which). The receptor's source is a male donor with ankylosing spondylitis or in good health (not recorded which). CDR3 sequence reads: CASSLIRDSETQYF. The DNA of the CDR3 is TGCGCCAGCAGCCTCATCCGGGACTCAGAGACCCAGTACTTC.